The 5 T cell receptor beta chains listed next were all sequenced from one sample in a study of CD8 T cells in ankylosing spondylitis. TCRdb reanalysed the 5' RACE reads using MiXCR and keeps one entry per CDR3 protein. The sample lists 150,000 or so distinct CDR3 sequences; 30% to 40% were seen once. Material: synovial fluid, either unsorted or a sorted T cell fraction (not recorded which). Every receptor here comes from a male donor with ankylosing spondylitis.

The chain recombines TRBV15 with TRBJ1-2; D perhaps matches TRBD1 (5 bases). The germline gives CDR1 LNHNV, CDR2 YYDKDF (reference sequence). V was pared by 1 base and J by 0 bases, with 9 bases between. The CDR3 runs 15 residues. The CDR3 DNA sequence: TGTGCCACCAGCAGAGGCGAGGGGACTAACTATGGCTACACCTTC. Residues: CATSRGEGTNYGYTF.

The chain has TRBV20-1 and TRBJ2-7; TRBD1 might be the D (5 bases). This CDR3 region has 15 residues. Deletions cut 4 bases from V and 2 bases from J, with 18 bases between. Germline CDR1 and CDR2: DFQATT and SNEGSKA (reference sequence). Here the CDR3 DNA reads TGCAGTGCTATCGACAGCAATGACTTGGCCTACGAGCAGTACTTC. Translation: CSAIDSNDLAYEQYF.

This chain connects TRBV6-1 to TRBJ2-1; perhaps TRBD2 as D (5 bases). Germline V lookup: CDR1 MNHNS, CDR2 SASEGT. The CDR3 sequence is 12 residues long. V was pared by 5 bases and J by 6 bases, with 8 bases between. CDR3 protein: CASSRLFNEQFF. CDR3 DNA sequence: TGTGCCAGCAGTCGACTATTCAATGAGCAGTTCTTC.

Comments on this clonotype: It is unclear where the CDR3 begins or ends on the DNA, so no DNA is shown, and the CDR3 is as TCRdb lists it. This rearrangement joins TRBV10-3 to TRBJ1-4. Germline lookup yields CDR1 ENHRY and CDR2 SYGVKD. The length of the CDR3 is 14 amino acids, counting both ends. CDR3 residues: CAISEGPNEKLFFF.

V gene TRBV6-2 or TRBV6-3 combines with J gene TRBJ2-2; 7 positions agree with TRBD1. From germline, CDR1 is MNHEY and CDR2 SVGEGT. With 4 bases clipped from V and 6 bases from J, the junction kept 17 bases outside the gene matches. The CDR3 extends over 18 amino acids. The CDR3 loop reads CASSFRQGSRSWAGELFF. DNA for the CDR3: TGTGCCAGCAGTTTCCGACAGGGAAGTCGAAGTTGGGCCGGGGAGCTGTTTTTT.